The 30 T cell receptor beta chains below were found in one sample sequenced in a study of cytomegalovirus exposure and HLA in healthy donors. PCR employed 60 Vbeta and 13 Jbeta primers. The repertoire was sequenced with immunoSEQ multiplex PCR; TCRdb's copy has only in-frame clones and lacks some. The sample lists approximately 150,000 clones, 80% to 85% occurring once. Material: PBMCs. The receptors stem from a male donor in good health and CMV-seronegative.

The gene calls are TRBV4-3 and TRBJ1-2, with 7 bases lining up with TRBD1. This CDR3 comprises 15 residues. J lost 7 bases, V lost 3 bases, and 11 bases had no gene match. CDR1 and CDR2 (germline): LGHNA, YSLEER. The CDR3 coding sequence is TGCGCCAGCAGCCACTCCGGGACAGACATCACTGGCTACACCTTC. Its translation is CASSHSGTDITGYTF.

The count of this clone is one. The chain combines TRBV5-1 with TRBJ2-1; 9 bases align to TRBD1. Germline values: CDR1 SGHRS, CDR2 YFSETQ. This CDR3 has 15 residues. V dropped 4 bases and J dropped 5; count of bases not matched to a gene: 7. The CDR3 DNA reads TGCGCCAGCAGCAATAGGGACAGGGTGGACAATGAGCAGTTCTTC. This gives the protein CASSNRDRVDNEQFF.

V usage is TRBV2 and J usage is TRBJ1-2; D perhaps matches TRBD1 (5 bases). Germline values: CDR1 SNHLY, CDR2 FYNNEI. Trimming removed 3 bases from V and 5 bases from J, with 10 bases in between. This CDR3 has 13 residues. The CDR3 is CASSDEGVYGYTF. The CDR3 bases are TGTGCCAGCAGTGATGAAGGGGTTTATGGCTACACCTTC. The full variable domain, rest sourced from reference TRBV2 and TRBJ1-2, is EPEVTQTPSHQVTQMGQEVILRCVPISNHLYFYWYRQILGQKVEFLVSFYNNEISEKSEIFDDQFSVERPDGSNFTLKIRSTKLEDSAMYFCASSDEGVYGYTFGSGTRLTVV.

V usage is TRBV30 and J usage is TRBJ1-5, with a weak D call TRBD1 (5 bases). The germline V gene encodes CDR1 GTSNPN and CDR2 SVGIG (reference sequence). This CDR3 comprises 13 residues. V lost 2 bases to trimming and J lost 0 bases, with 5 bases between them. The CDR3, as DNA: TGTGCCTGGAGTAGGGGTAGCAATCAGCCCCAGCATTTT. This codes for CAWSRGSNQPQHF. The full variable domain, rest sourced from reference TRBV30 and TRBJ1-5, is SQTIHQWPATLVQPVGSPLSLECTVEGTSNPNLYWYRQAAGRGLQLLFYSVGIGQISSEVPQNLSASRPQDRQFILSSKKLLLSDSGFYLCAWSRGSNQPQHFGDGTRLSIL.

J is TRBJ2-7 and V is TRBV11-2; no clear D. The V and J ends lost 3 bases and 3 bases respectively, with 6 bases between them. The germline V gene encodes CDR1 SGHAT and CDR2 FQNNGV. The CDR3 contains 12 residues. The CDR3 reads CASSLHSYEQYF. The CDR3 DNA is TGTGCCAGCAGCTTGCACAGCTACGAGCAGTACTTC.

This clone was recorded only once. CDR3 protein: CASSLWGTANSPLHF. The CDR3 DNA reads as TGCGCCAGCAGCTTGTGGGGGACAGCTAATTCACCCCTCCACTTT. The rearrangement joins TRBV5-1 to TRBJ1-6, with 7 bases that match TRBD1. The ends lost 1 base at V and 6 bases at J; junction bases unmatched: 4. The CDR3 has 15 amino acids. The germline gives CDR1 SGHRS, CDR2 YFSETQ. Filled out from reference TRBV5-1 and TRBJ1-6, the complete variable domain reads KAGVTQTPRYLIKTRGQQVTLSCSPISGHRSVSWYQQTPGQGLQFLFEYFSETQRNKGNFPGRFSGRQFSNSRSEMNVSTLELGDSALYLCASSLWGTANSPLHFGNGTRLTVT.

The J gene is TRBJ2-3, the V gene TRBV5-6; TRBD1 agrees at 9 bases. Trimming removed 3 bases from V and 4 bases from J; junction bases left unmatched: 6. CDR1 and CDR2 (germline): SGHDT, YYEEEE. This CDR3 has 15 amino acids. The CDR3 sequence is CASSSGTGSADTQYF. The CDR3 DNA reads as TGTGCCAGCAGCTCCGGGACAGGGAGTGCAGATACGCAGTATTTT.

CDR3 in DNA: TGCGCCAGCAGCTTGGGGACTAGCCGACAAGAGACCCAGTACTTC. Its translation: CASSLGTSRQETQYF. The chain joins TRBV5-1 to TRBJ2-5; 8 nucleotides line up with TRBD2. This CDR3 is built from 15 residues. V gave up 0 bases and J gave up 2 bases; unmatched junction bases: 3. The germline V gene has CDR1 SGHRS and CDR2 YFSETQ.

The V gene is TRBV15, the J gene TRBJ1-1, with 7 bases fitting TRBD1. The V segment lost 0 bases and the J segment 7 bases; nucleotides outside the gene matches: 2. Germline V gives CDR1 LNHNV, CDR2 YYDKDF (reference sequence). The CDR3 runs 13 residues. CDR3 nucleotide sequence: TGTGCCACCAGCAGAGATAGGGGGCGTGAAGCTTTCTTT. This sequence encodes CATSRDRGREAFF.

This clone was seen once. The gene calls are TRBV6-6 and TRBJ2-3; TRBD2 matches 16 bases. The CDR3 extends over 15 amino acids. The trim removed 7 bases at V and 5 bases at J, leaving 3 bases unmatched. CDR1 and CDR2 (germline): MNHNY, SVGAGI (reference sequence). CDR3 bases: TGTGCCAGCATTGGGACTAGCGGGGGGGAAGATACGCAGTATTTT. It is translated as CASIGTSGGEDTQYF.

The chain combines TRBV30 with TRBJ1-2; 12 bases are a match to TRBD1. V was pared by 7 bases and J by 8 bases, with 8 bases of the junction left unmatched. The CDR3 has 13 residues. Germline-derived CDR1 and CDR2 are GTSNPN and SVGIG (reference sequence). In nucleotides, the CDR3 is TGTGCCTCTCCGGGACAGGGGGCGTTCGGCTACACCTTC. Translated, it gives CASPGQGAFGYTF.

The chain joins TRBV7-8 to TRBJ1-5; D unresolved. The CDR3 spans 14 residues. In germline, CDR1 is SGHVS, CDR2 FQNEAQ. V was pared by 0 bases and J by 2 bases, with 5 bases between. The DNA for the CDR3 is TGTGCCAGCAGCTTAGCGGCCCGCAATCAGCCCCAGCATTTT. It is translated as CASSLAARNQPQHF.

V usage is TRBV6-1 and J usage is TRBJ1-5, with 7 nucleotides matching TRBD1. In germline, CDR1 is MNHNS, CDR2 SASEGT. V was pared by 0 bases and J by 3 bases, with 8 bases of the junction left unmatched. This CDR3 contains 17 residues. CDR3 amino acids: CASSEALRQGPNQPQHF. The CDR3 nucleotides are TGTGCCAGCAGTGAAGCCTTAAGACAGGGCCCCAATCAGCCCCAGCATTTT.

V and J are TRBV4-1 and TRBJ1-3; no definite D call. The CDR3 length is 18 residues. V shed 0 bases and J shed 0 bases, with 15 bases lying between them. Germline assignment: CDR1 MGHRA and CDR2 YSYEKL. The DNA of the CDR3 is TGCGCCAGCAGCCAAGATTGGTCCGGACGGGACTCTGGAAACACCATATATTTT. As protein: CASSQDWSGRDSGNTIYF.

The chain recombines TRBV5-1 with TRBJ2-5; D perhaps matches TRBD1 (6 bases). The V gene's germline CDR1 is SGHRS and CDR2 YFSETQ. V was pared by 0 bases and J by 5 bases, with 11 bases between. CDR3 size: 14 residues. CDR3 nucleotide sequence: TGCGCCAGCAGCTTGGAGGGGGAAAGGGAGACCCAGTACTTC. It yields the protein CASSLEGERETQYF.

The rearrangement joins TRBV6-1 to TRBJ1-1, with no clear D. Germline V lookup: CDR1 MNHNS, CDR2 SASEGT. The CDR3 contains 14 residues. Trimming took off 11 bases at V and 1 base at J, with 17 bases between the two ends. CDR3 bases: TGTGCCGGAGGGAAGAACGACGCGAACACTGAAGCTTTCTTT. This gives the protein CAGGKNDANTEAFF.

The chain uses TRBV7-8 and TRBJ2-2; the match to TRBD1 covers 10 bases. The ends lost 5 bases at V and 2 bases at J; junction bases unmatched: 8. Germline values: CDR1 SGHVS, CDR2 FQNEAQ. The CDR3 is 17 residues long. The DNA of the CDR3 is TGTGCCAGCAGCACACCCGGGACAGGGGTTAACACCGGGGAGCTGTTTTTT. Its translation is CASSTPGTGVNTGELFF.

This chain connects TRBV28 to TRBJ2-1; D is unresolved. From germline, CDR1 is MDHEN and CDR2 SYDVKM. The CDR3 covers 15 residues. Trimming shortened V by 5 bases and J by 2 bases, and 13 bases separated the two germline ends. The CDR3 reads CASSPIMAAYNEQFF. The DNA for the CDR3 is TGTGCCAGCAGTCCCATCATGGCAGCCTACAATGAGCAGTTCTTC.

This clone was recorded a few times. This chain joins TRBV15 and TRBJ1-1; 9 bases match TRBD1. CDR1 is LNHNV and CDR2 is YYDKDF in the germline V gene (reference sequence). V shed 0 bases, J shed 6 bases, and the junction held 8 bases outside the gene matches. CDR3 length: 16 amino acids. The CDR3 spells CATSRESGTGSAEAFF. DNA for the CDR3: TGTGCCACCAGCAGAGAATCCGGGACAGGGAGCGCTGAAGCTTTCTTT. Based on the CDR3 plus reference TRBV15 and TRBJ1-1, the full variable domain is DAMVIQNPRYQVTQFGKPVTLSCSQTLNHNVMYWYQQKSSQAPKLLFHYYDKDFNNEADTPDNFQSRRPNTSFCFLDIRSPGLGDTAMYLCATSRESGTGSAEAFFGQGTRLTVV.

This chain uses TRBV6-5 with TRBJ2-4, with 11 bases that match TRBD1. J lost 11 bases, V lost 5 bases, and 11 bases had no gene match. CDR3 length: 15 residues. Germline CDR1 and CDR2: MNHEY and SVGAGI. The CDR3 loop reads CASSTLPGQGVFQYF. CDR3 sequence (DNA): TGTGCCAGCAGTACCTTACCGGGACAGGGGGTGTTTCAGTACTTC.

J is TRBJ1-4 and V is TRBV6-6, with TRBD1 identical over 7 bases. The CDR3 length is 16 residues. The germline V gene encodes CDR1 MNHNY and CDR2 SVGAGI (reference sequence). With V trimmed by 2 bases and J by 5 bases, 8 bases remained unmatched. CDR3 residues: CASSYRRGGRNEKLFF. CDR3 nucleotides: TGTGCCAGCAGTTACCGCCGAGGGGGCCGAAATGAAAAACTGTTTTTT.

The chain has TRBV27 and TRBJ2-2; 14 nucleotides agree with TRBD2. CDR1 is MNHEY, CDR2 SMNVEV, per germline (reference sequence). After removal of 3 bases from V and 0 bases from J, the junction contained 15 bases not matched to a gene. This CDR3 is built from 22 residues. This CDR3 is CASSFWNPGLAGDNANTGELFF. The CDR3 DNA reads TGTGCCAGCAGTTTTTGGAACCCGGGACTAGCGGGGGATAACGCGAACACCGGGGAGCTGTTTTTT.

V gene TRBV6-5 combines with J gene TRBJ2-7; 7 nucleotides line up with TRBD2. The CDR3 spans 15 residues. The junction had 9 bases not matched to a gene; V was cut back by 2 bases and J by 5 bases. Germline values: CDR1 MNHEY, CDR2 SVGAGI. CDR3 coding DNA: TGTGCCAGCAGTTACAGGGGAACTAGCGCGCACGAGCAGTACTTC. Its translation: CASSYRGTSAHEQYF.

The V call is TRBV11-2, the J call TRBJ1-2; 11 positions agree with TRBD1. V was clipped by 1 base and J by 6 bases; unmatched bases: 7. The CDR3 covers 16 residues. The germline V gene encodes CDR1 SGHAT and CDR2 FQNNGV. The CDR3 DNA reads as TGTGCCAGCAGCTTAGTTAGGACAGGGGGCCAGAATGGCTACACCTTC. As protein: CASSLVRTGGQNGYTF.

This chain joins TRBV10-3 and TRBJ2-5; D perhaps matches TRBD2 (6 bases). CDR1 ENHRY and CDR2 SYGVKD come from the germline V gene. The CDR3 is made up of 15 amino acids. V gave up 3 bases and J gave up 2 bases, with 13 bases separating them. CDR3 sequence reads: CAISELAGTQETQYF. DNA of the CDR3: TGTGCCATCAGTGAACTGGCGGGAACTCAAGAGACCCAGTACTTC.

The chain couples TRBV19 to TRBJ1-1; D gene ambiguous. CDR3 length: 13 residues. CDR1 and CDR2 (germline): LNHDA, SQIVND (reference sequence). Trimming left V 7 bases short and J 1 base short, with 10 bases between. This chain's CDR3 is CASIGRKNTEAFF. The CDR3 nucleotides read TGTGCCAGTATCGGGAGAAAGAACACTGAAGCTTTCTTT.

The chain uses TRBV6-5 and TRBJ1-1; 9 bases line up with TRBD1. J lost 11 bases, V lost 4 bases, and 14 bases had no gene match. The germline CDR1 and CDR2 sequences are MNHEY and SVGAGI. The CDR3 contains 15 residues. CDR3 DNA: TGTGCCAGCAGTTCGCAATACGGACAGGGGCCGAGGGCTTTCTTT. This gives the protein CASSSQYGQGPRAFF.

The V and J genes are TRBV11-2 and TRBJ1-4; D perhaps matches TRBD1 (5 bases). Trimming pared 4 bases from V and 8 bases from J, leaving 14 bases between. This CDR3 contains 14 residues. Germline values: CDR1 SGHAT, CDR2 FQNNGV. As DNA, the CDR3 is TGTGCCAGCAGCTCGAACGAGGGACTCGAAAAACTGTTTTTT. Protein sequence: CASSSNEGLEKLFF.

The V gene is TRBV7-9, the J gene TRBJ1-4; D not certain. Deletions cut 5 bases from V and 0 bases from J, with 10 bases between. CDR1 is SEHNR and CDR2 is FQNEAQ in the germline V gene (reference sequence). CDR3 length: 15 amino acids. Here the CDR3 DNA reads TGTGCCAGCAGCCCCCAACAGACAACTAATGAAAAACTGTTTTTT. Translated: CASSPQQTTNEKLFF.

The chain links TRBV11-2 to TRBJ1-5, with 10 bases that match TRBD1. The CDR3 has 15 amino acids. From germline, CDR1 is SGHAT and CDR2 FQNNGV. The V and J ends lost 5 bases and 9 bases, in that order; junction bases with no gene match: 10. The chain's CDR3 is CASSGGTGAGWPQHF. For the CDR3, the DNA is TGTGCCAGCAGCGGGGGGACAGGGGCCGGGTGGCCCCAGCATTTT.